The next 13 T cell receptor beta chains were all read from a single sample in a study of human T cells and chemical hapten exposure. Specified time point: pre-sensitization, week 0. Indicated treatment: therapeutic diphenylcyclopropenone sensitization with weekly scalp DPC. TCRdb redid the calling of the RACE reads with MiXCR, one entry per CDR3 protein. The data contain a few hundred thousand distinct CDR3 sequences, 7.5% to 8% of them singletons. Sequencing used whole blood, obtained in connection with sensitization to the hapten diphenylcyclopropenone (DPC). These receptors came from a man aged 18 to 30 with alopecia areata. Some clones in this sample may be carry-over from other donors' samples.

This clonotype was seen a handful of times. V and J are TRBV5-1 and TRBJ1-1; D remains ambiguous. The germline CDR1 and CDR2 sequences are SGHRS and YFSETQ. The CDR3 has 12 amino acids. Between the trimmed V and J ends, which lost 0 bases and 8 bases, there was a span of 8 bases. The CDR3 protein is CASSLGVNEAFF. CDR3 bases: TGCGCCAGCAGCTTGGGGGTTAACGAAGCTTTCTTT.

The CDR3 sequence: CASSLARGSMRTAEAFF. The CDR3 nucleotides read TGTGCCAGCAGCTTAGCGAGGGGGAGTATGAGAACGGCTGAAGCTTTCTTT. The genes are TRBV11-1 and TRBJ1-1, with D possibly being TRBD1 (6 bases). Trimming stripped 0 bases from V and 6 bases from J, with 20 bases between. The CDR3 spans 17 residues. Looked up from germline, CDR1 is SGHAT and CDR2 is FQDESV (reference sequence).

This clonotype showed up just a few times. The chain employs TRBV6-1 and TRBJ2-2; a weak D match, TRBD2 (6 bases). There are 16 residues in the CDR3. Looked up from germline, CDR1 is MNHNS and CDR2 is SASEGT. V was clipped by 5 bases and J by 2 bases, with 15 bases between them. CDR3 in amino acids: CASSPSLASNTGELFF. DNA for the CDR3: TGTGCCAGCAGTCCTTCTCTAGCGAGTAACACCGGGGAGCTGTTTTTT.

The genes are TRBV6-2 or TRBV6-3 and TRBJ2-5; D uncertain. The CDR3 runs to 13 residues. Germline-derived CDR1 and CDR2 are MNHEY and SVGEGT. V was pared by 4 bases and J by 4 bases, with 10 bases between. CDR3: CASSFARRETQYF. The CDR3 DNA reads TGTGCCAGCAGTTTTGCACGGCGAGAGACCCAGTACTTC.

This clonotype was detected a few times. V usage is TRBV14 and J usage is TRBJ2-5; the match to TRBD1 covers 10 bases. The germline V gene has CDR1 SGHDN and CDR2 FVKESK. The junction had 9 bases not matched to a gene; V was cut back by 4 bases and J by 4 bases. The CDR3 is 16 amino acids. The CDR3 here is CASSLRSGQGRETQYF. In DNA form, the CDR3 reads TGTGCCAGCAGCCTTCGGTCGGGACAGGGGCGAGAGACCCAGTACTTC.

J is TRBJ1-1 and V is TRBV6-2 or TRBV6-3; D is unclear. This CDR3 spans 13 amino acids. V lost 4 bases to trimming and J lost 1 base, with 7 bases between them. Germline V lookup: CDR1 MNHEY, CDR2 SVGEGT. This CDR3 is CASSWIPNTEAFF. The CDR3 nucleotides are TGTGCCAGCAGTTGGATACCGAACACTGAAGCTTTCTTT.

Many counts were recorded for this clonotype. The J gene is TRBJ2-1, the V gene TRBV20-1, with 11 bases identical to TRBD2. The CDR3 totals 15 residues. J lost 4 bases, V lost 0 bases, and 2 bases had no gene match. Germline-derived CDR1 and CDR2 are DFQATT and SNEGSKA (reference sequence). The CDR3 sequence is CSARDRLAGYNEQFF. The CDR3 DNA sequence: TGCAGTGCTAGAGATAGACTAGCGGGGTACAATGAGCAGTTCTTC.

This clonotype was recorded many times. The V call is TRBV20-1, the J call TRBJ1-1; D possibly corresponds to TRBD1 (6 bases). Per the germline V gene, CDR1 is DFQATT and CDR2 is SNEGSKA (reference sequence). The V end lost 2 bases, the J end lost 2 bases, and 12 bases lay between the germline ends. The CDR3 has 14 amino acids. CDR3 sequence: CSARPQGQNTEAFF. The CDR3 coding sequence is TGCAGTGCTAGACCCCAGGGGCAAAACACTGAAGCTTTCTTT.

This clonotype has ten or more counts. The rearrangement links TRBV6-6 to TRBJ2-7; no reliable D call. Germline lookup yields CDR1 MNHNY and CDR2 SVGAGI (reference sequence). This CDR3 region has 13 residues. The V end lost 2 bases, the J end lost 3 bases, and 8 bases lay between the germline ends. The CDR3 spells CASSYQDGYEQYV. In DNA form, the CDR3 reads TGTGCCAGCAGTTACCAAGACGGCTACGAGCAGTACGTC.

At least ten counts were recorded for this clonotype. This chain connects TRBV12-3 or TRBV12-4 to TRBJ1-5; the D gene is possibly TRBD1 (5 bases). This CDR3 contains 12 residues. Trimming cost V 6 bases and J 6 bases, with 9 bases left between them. CDR3: CASRPTGQPQHF. CDR3 DNA sequence: TGTGCCAGCAGGCCAACAGGTCAGCCCCAGCATTTT.

This clonotype has only a few counts. The rearrangement uses TRBV7-8 and TRBJ2-7; D is unresolved. V lost 5 bases, J lost 4 bases, and 9 bases lay in between. The CDR3 has 12 amino acids. Germline CDR1 is SGHVS and CDR2 is FQNEAQ. The CDR3 here is CASSVQDYEQYV. For the CDR3, the DNA is TGTGCCAGCAGCGTCCAGGATTACGAGCAGTACGTC.

V and J are TRBV27 and TRBJ2-7, with D perhaps matching TRBD2 (6 bases). This CDR3 is 13 amino acids long. V lost 3 bases and J 4 bases, leaving 10 bases between the germline ends. Germline lookup yields CDR1 MNHEY and CDR2 SMNVEV (reference sequence). CDR3 in amino acids: CASSFGRLYEQYF. The CDR3 bases are TGTGCCAGCAGTTTCGGGAGACTATACGAGCAGTACTTC.

This clonotype has only a few counts. CDR3 DNA sequence: TGTGCCAGCAGTTTATGGGGGGTGAGTGAGCAGTTCTTC. Residues: CASSLWGVSEQFF. This chain connects TRBV27 to TRBJ2-1; D might be TRBD2 (6 bases). CDR1 and CDR2 from the germline V gene are MNHEY and SMNVEV (reference sequence). The length of the CDR3 is 13 residues. Trimming left V 1 base short and J 9 bases short, with 10 bases between.